The 32 T cell receptor beta chains in this list originate from one sample, sequenced in a study of pediatric ulcerative colitis (dated by TCRdb to about 2019). Library preparation used the immunoSEQ multiplex PCR assay. TCRdb re-hosts the immuneACCESS table, in-frame sequences only. Its copies lack some clones; in the studies checked, an unresolved V gene accounts for under half of them, and the cause for the rest is not known. This sample gives over a thousand clones in total; approximately 87% of them show up just once. Approximately 3.1% of the sample goes to the ten largest clones. The sample was blood. The source of these receptors is a boy between 10 and 17 years old with severe ulcerative colitis.

The rearrangement joins TRBV5-1 to TRBJ1-2, with 10 bases lining up with TRBD1. There are 16 residues in the CDR3. Germline trimming cut 1 base from V and 2 bases from J; bases unmatched to any gene: 5. Germline CDR1 SGHRS, CDR2 YFSETQ. The CDR3 sequence: CASSLRGTGENYGYTF. The CDR3, as DNA: TGCGCCAGCAGCTTGAGGGGGACAGGGGAGAACTATGGCTACACCTTC.

V and J are TRBV18 and TRBJ1-5, with TRBD1 matching 10 bases. The CDR3 sequence is 15 residues long. Germline V gene data show CDR1 as KGHSH and CDR2 as LQKENI. J gave up 4 bases and V 5 bases, and 5 bases lay outside the gene matches. The CDR3 region has the DNA TGTGCCAGCTCAAGGGACAGGGGTCGGAATCAGCCCCAGCATTTT. This sequence encodes CASSRDRGRNQPQHF. Supplemented by reference TRBV18 and TRBJ1-5, the full variable domain reads NAGVMQNPRHLVRRRGQEARLRCSPMKGHSHVYWYRQLPEEGLKFMVYLQKENIIDESGMPKERFSAEFPKEGPSILRIQQVVRGDSAAYFCASSRDRGRNQPQHFGDGTRLSIL.

The chain couples TRBV6-4 to TRBJ2-1; TRBD2 matches at 9 bases. The CDR3 runs 16 residues. J lost 0 bases, V lost 6 bases, and 6 bases had no gene match. Germline CDR1 MRHNA, CDR2 SNTAGT. The CDR3 here is CASSVLSGSSYNEQFF. The CDR3 DNA follows: TGTGCCAGCAGCGTCCTTAGCGGGAGCTCCTACAATGAGCAGTTCTTC.

V gene TRBV10-3 combines with J gene TRBJ2-7, with TRBD2 matching 7 bases. This CDR3 comprises 13 residues. CDR1 is ENHRY and CDR2 is SYGVKD in the germline V gene. After removal of 5 bases from V and 5 bases from J, the junction contained 6 bases not matched to a gene. The CDR3 DNA reads as TGTGCCATCAGTAGGAGGGAGGGTGACGAGCAGTACGTC. It translates to CAISRREGDEQYV.

The gene calls are TRBV9 and TRBJ2-7; D may correspond to TRBD1 or TRBD2 (6 bases each). Trimming took 4 bases from V and 6 from J, leaving 14 bases between them. The CDR3 totals 13 residues. Germline values: CDR1 SGDLS, CDR2 YYNGEE. The CDR3 here is CASSPHGGGEQYF. As DNA, the CDR3 is TGTGCCAGCAGCCCCCACGGAGGGGGCGAGCAGTACTTC. The full variable domain, rest sourced from reference TRBV9 and TRBJ2-7, is DSGVTQTPKHLITATGQRVTLRCSPRSGDLSVYWYQQSLDQGLQFLIQYYNGEERAKGNILERFSAQQFPDLHSELNLSSLELGDSALYFCASSPHGGGEQYFGPGTRLTVT.

The CDR3: CASSSSQSSIVDEQFF. The DNA of the CDR3 is TGCGCCAGCAGCTCCTCTCAGAGCTCCATCGTCGATGAGCAGTTCTTC. The rearrangement uses TRBV5-1 and TRBJ2-1; no firm D call. The CDR3 totals 16 residues. Trimming left V 3 bases short and J 8 bases short, with 21 bases between. The germline CDR1 and CDR2 sequences are SGHRS and YFSETQ. Full variable domain (rest looked up from reference TRBV5-1 and TRBJ2-1): KAGVTQTPRYLIKTRGQQVTLSCSPISGHRSVSWYQQTPGQGLQFLFEYFSETQRNKGNFPGRFSGRQFSNSRSEMNVSTLELGDSALYLCASSSSQSSIVDEQFFGPGTRLTVL.

The rearrangement links TRBV6-1 to TRBJ2-2, with 10 bases matching TRBD2. The germline CDR1 and CDR2 sequences are MNHNS and SASEGT. This CDR3 is built from 15 residues. The trim removed 4 bases at V and 5 bases at J, leaving 4 bases unmatched. The CDR3 spells CASSGGAGGTGELFF. The CDR3 bases are TGTGCCAGCAGTGGCGGAGCGGGAGGGACCGGGGAGCTGTTTTTT.

The CDR3 region is CAISEYERAVPEAFF. For the CDR3, the DNA is TGTGCCATCAGTGAGTACGAGCGGGCGGTACCTGAAGCTTTCTTT. The chain couples TRBV10-3 to TRBJ1-1, with D uncertain. Germline V CDR1 and CDR2: ENHRY, SYGVKD. CDR3 length: 15 amino acids. The ends were cut back, 1 base at V and 6 bases at J, with 15 bases in the middle.

The chain couples TRBV7-2 to TRBJ1-1, with 7 bases that match TRBD1. Germline CDR1 SGHTA, CDR2 FQGNSA. J lost 2 bases, V lost 1 base, and 1 base had no gene match. CDR3 length: 14 residues. This chain's CDR3 is CASSLDRGNTEAFF. In DNA, the CDR3 is TGTGCCAGCAGCTTAGACAGGGGAAACACTGAAGCTTTCTTT.

This clone was observed a few times. J is TRBJ1-6 and V is TRBV9; TRBD1 agrees at 7 bases. The CDR3 has 17 residues. V trimming: 0 bases; J trimming: 7 bases; junction bases outside the gene matches: 10. Looked up from germline, CDR1 is SGDLS and CDR2 is YYNGEE. The CDR3 loop is CASSVAPVTGSNSPLHF. DNA of the CDR3: TGTGCCAGCAGCGTAGCCCCGGTGACAGGGTCGAATTCACCCCTCCACTTT.

V gene TRBV6-1 combines with J gene TRBJ2-5; 7 bases line up with TRBD2. Trimming at V came to 6 bases and at J to 1 base, leaving 2 bases not matched to a gene. Germline CDR1 reads MNHNS; CDR2 reads SASEGT. The CDR3 runs 13 residues. CDR3 residues: CASRGTTQETQYF. CDR3 bases: TGTGCCAGCAGGGGGACTACCCAAGAGACCCAGTACTTC.

V and J are TRBV5-1 and TRBJ2-1; 16 bases are a match to TRBD2. Germline lookup yields CDR1 SGHRS and CDR2 YFSETQ. V was pared by 2 bases and J by 7 bases, with 6 bases of the junction left unmatched. The CDR3 sequence is 17 residues long. CDR3 sequence (DNA): TGCGCCAGCAGCTTAATGGGACTAGCGGGGGGGCCAAATGAGCAGTTCTTC. It encodes CASSLMGLAGGPNEQFF.

The rearrangement links TRBV4-1 to TRBJ1-2, with TRBD1 matching 9 bases. Per germline, CDR1 MGHRA and CDR2 YSYEKL. Trimming cost V 2 bases and J 2 bases; bases outside gene matches: 9. This CDR3 region has 17 residues. The CDR3 coding sequence is TGCGCCAGCAGCCAATTACCTGGGACAGGGAACAACTATGGCTACACCTTC. Protein: CASSQLPGTGNNYGYTF.

The rearrangement links TRBV7-2 to TRBJ2-7; 9 nucleotides line up with TRBD1. The CDR3 consists of 15 residues. Germline CDR1 and CDR2: SGHTA and FQGNSA. V trimming: 3 bases; J trimming: 1 base; junction bases outside the gene matches: 4. The DNA for the CDR3 is TGTGCCAGCAGCTTCCGGACAGGGGAATCCTACGAGCAGTACGTC. This codes for CASSFRTGESYEQYV.

In its sample, this clone was seen a few times. The CDR3 region has the DNA TGTGCCAGCAGCGTAGGACGGACCGGTGAAGCTTTCTTT. Translation gives CASSVGRTGEAFF. V gene TRBV9 combines with J gene TRBJ1-1; D gene unclear. Germline assignment: CDR1 SGDLS and CDR2 YYNGEE. V was pared by 0 bases and J by 7 bases, with 10 bases between. CDR3 length: 13 residues. The full variable domain, rest sourced from reference TRBV9 and TRBJ1-1, is DSGVTQTPKHLITATGQRVTLRCSPRSGDLSVYWYQQSLDQGLQFLIQYYNGEERAKGNILERFSAQQFPDLHSELNLSSLELGDSALYFCASSVGRTGEAFFGQGTRLTVV.

This chain uses TRBV6-4 with TRBJ2-2; 13 positions agree with TRBD2. Germline loops: CDR1 MRHNA, CDR2 SNTAGT. The junction had 5 bases not matched to a gene; V was cut back by 5 bases and J by 5 bases. The CDR3 length is 16 residues. The CDR3 sequence: CASSSTSGRGTGELFF. CDR3 DNA: TGTGCCAGCAGTTCAACTAGCGGGAGGGGAACCGGGGAGCTGTTTTTT.

The chain recombines TRBV4-2 with TRBJ1-6; possibly TRBD1 for D (5 bases). V lost 4 bases and J lost 5, with 15 bases in between. CDR3 length: 16 amino acids. Per germline, CDR1 LGHNA and CDR2 YNFKEQ. The CDR3 reads CASSRRRQTDNSPLHF. CDR3 DNA: TGTGCCAGCAGCCGCCGGAGACAGACCGATAATTCACCCCTCCACTTT.

J is TRBJ2-5 and V is TRBV6-5; D is unresolved. The CDR3 is 13 residues long. CDR1 MNHEY and CDR2 SVGAGI come from the germline V gene. Trimming left V 0 bases short and J 7 bases short, with 9 bases between. For the CDR3, the DNA is TGTGCCAGCAGTTACTCGGGTGATGGGACCCAGTACTTC. The encoded protein is CASSYSGDGTQYF.

This chain links TRBV5-4 with TRBJ1-4; TRBD1 matches 9 bases. CDR3 size: 15 residues. V trimming: 3 bases; J trimming: 4 bases; junction bases outside the gene matches: 4. The germline V gene encodes CDR1 SGHNT and CDR2 YYREEE (reference sequence). The CDR3 sequence is CASSSGQGINEKLFF. Written as DNA, the CDR3 is TGTGCCAGCAGCTCTGGACAGGGGATTAATGAAAAACTGTTTTTT.

This clone showed up just once. The V call is TRBV14, the J call TRBJ2-1, with D tentatively TRBD1 (6 bases). CDR1 SGHDN and CDR2 FVKESK come from the germline V gene. This CDR3 is built from 15 residues. The V and J ends lost 1 base and 2 bases respectively, with 9 bases between them. This chain's CDR3 is CASSQAGTTYNEQFF. CDR3 coding DNA: TGTGCCAGCAGCCAAGCGGGGACAACCTACAATGAGCAGTTCTTC. Looking up the rest from reference TRBV14 and TRBJ2-1 gives the full variable domain: EAGVTQFPSHSVIEKGQTVTLRCDPISGHDNLYWYRRVMGKEIKFLLHFVKESKQDESGMPNNRFLAERTGGTYSTLKVQPAELEDSGVYFCASSQAGTTYNEQFFGPGTRLTVL.

This chain uses TRBV7-6 with TRBJ2-2; the D is unclear. Trimming cost V 6 bases and J 0 bases, with 8 bases left between them. The germline V gene has CDR1 SGHVS and CDR2 FNYEAQ. This CDR3 spans 14 amino acids. As DNA, the CDR3 is TGTGCCAGCAGTCCACGATCGAACACCGGGGAGCTGTTTTTT. This translates into CASSPRSNTGELFF.

The chain recombines TRBV10-1 with TRBJ2-5; 8 bases line up with TRBD2. V shed 1 base and J 1 base; nucleotides not matched to a gene: 2. The CDR3 is 15 residues long. Per germline, CDR1 WNHNN and CDR2 SYGVQD (reference sequence). This CDR3 is CASSELAGLQETQYF. CDR3 nucleotide sequence: TGCGCCAGCAGTGAGTTAGCGGGGCTCCAAGAGACCCAGTACTTC.

The chain recombines TRBV12-5 with TRBJ2-1; 12 bases match TRBD2. V gave up 7 bases and J gave up 7 bases; unmatched junction bases: 11. Germline V lookup: CDR1 LGHNT, CDR2 FRNRAP. CDR3 size: 16 residues. The CDR3 here is CASALQGLAGWNEQFF. In DNA form, the CDR3 reads TGTGCTAGTGCCCTCCAAGGACTAGCGGGGTGGAATGAGCAGTTCTTC.

The rearrangement uses TRBV10-1 and TRBJ2-5, with D perhaps matching TRBD2 (5 bases). Germline assignment: CDR1 WNHNN and CDR2 SYGVQD (reference sequence). Deletions cut 5 bases from V and 4 bases from J, with 17 bases between. The CDR3 is made up of 15 amino acids. The CDR3 region is CASSRGLKGRETQYF. The DNA for the CDR3 is TGCGCCAGCAGTCGTGGACTCAAAGGACGAGAGACCCAGTACTTC.

The rearrangement joins TRBV6-5 to TRBJ2-5; D is possibly TRBD1 or TRBD2 (5 bases each). Trimming took 5 bases from V and 4 from J, leaving 17 bases between them. The CDR3 is 15 residues long. Germline V gene data show CDR1 as MNHEY and CDR2 as SVGAGI. DNA of the CDR3: TGTGCCAGCAGTCCCGAGGGGCCCGTGGGAGAGACCCAGTACTTC. It specifies CASSPEGPVGETQYF.

The rearrangement uses TRBV9 and TRBJ2-5; TRBD2 matches at 12 bases. Germline CDR1 and CDR2: SGDLS and YYNGEE. V lost 4 bases to trimming and J lost 5 bases; unmatched junction nucleotides: 12. The CDR3 totals 17 residues. CDR3 DNA: TGTGCCAGCAGCCCCCATCTAGCGGGAGGGCCTAAGGAGACCCAGTACTTC. This translates into CASSPHLAGGPKETQYF. The full variable domain, in which reference TRBV9 and TRBJ2-5 provide the parts outside the CDR3, is DSGVTQTPKHLITATGQRVTLRCSPRSGDLSVYWYQQSLDQGLQFLIQYYNGEERAKGNILERFSAQQFPDLHSELNLSSLELGDSALYFCASSPHLAGGPKETQYFGPGTRLLVL.

The rearrangement joins TRBV19 to TRBJ2-3; 8 bases line up with TRBD2. Per germline, CDR1 LNHDA and CDR2 SQIVND (reference sequence). V was clipped by 1 base and J by 6 bases; unmatched bases: 3. This CDR3 has 14 amino acids. The CDR3 loop reads CASSIAVAGDTQYF. CDR3 DNA sequence: TGTGCCAGTAGTATAGCCGTAGCGGGGGATACGCAGTATTTT.

The V call is TRBV19, the J call TRBJ1-2; 7 bases match TRBD1. V dropped 3 bases and J dropped 5; count of bases not matched to a gene: 9. The CDR3 is 15 amino acids. CDR1 and CDR2 from the germline V gene are LNHDA and SQIVND (reference sequence). CDR3 coding DNA: TGTGCCAGTAGTATCGGGACCGGGACAGATTATGGCTACACCTTC. Translation: CASSIGTGTDYGYTF. The entire variable domain, with the rest obtained from reference TRBV19 and TRBJ1-2, is as follows: DGGITQSPKYLFRKEGQNVTLSCEQNLNHDAMYWYRQDPGQGLRLIYYSQIVNDFQKGDIAEGYSVSREKKESFPLTVTSAQKNPTAFYLCASSIGTGTDYGYTFGSGTRLTVV.

V and J are TRBV4-2 and TRBJ2-2; TRBD2 is a possible D gene (6 bases). Germline V gene sequence: CDR1 LGHNA, CDR2 YNFKEQ. The CDR3 runs to 14 residues. Trimming left V 3 bases short and J 6 bases short, with 11 bases between. The CDR3 protein is CASSQEKRAGELFF. CDR3 coding DNA: TGTGCCAGCAGCCAGGAGAAGCGGGCCGGGGAGCTGTTTTTT.

The CDR3 DNA sequence: TGTGCCAGCAGCTCCAACAGGAACACTGAAGCTTTCTTT. It yields the protein CASSSNRNTEAFF. The V call is TRBV7-9, the J call TRBJ1-1, with D unclear. Germline-derived CDR1 and CDR2 are SEHNR and FQNEAQ (reference sequence). The CDR3 consists of 13 residues. Trimming took off 4 bases at V and 1 base at J, with 7 bases between the two ends.

The chain couples TRBV10-2 to TRBJ2-1, with 7 bases aligning to TRBD2. V trimming: 9 bases; J trimming: 4 bases; junction bases outside the gene matches: 12. Per the germline V gene, CDR1 is WSHSY and CDR2 is SAAADI. The CDR3 extends over 15 amino acids. In DNA, the CDR3 is TGCGCCAGTCACCCCTTGGCGGGGGTATACAATGAGCAGTTCTTC. Residues: CASHPLAGVYNEQFF.

This clone was recorded a few times. The chain carries TRBV25-1 and TRBJ1-1, with 7 bases matching TRBD1. This CDR3 is built from 15 residues. V lost 8 bases, J lost 1 base, and 10 bases stayed unmatched. Germline loops: CDR1 MGHDK, CDR2 SYGVNS. The CDR3 here is CASGTGVGSNTEAFF. The CDR3, as DNA: TGTGCCAGCGGTACAGGGGTCGGGTCGAACACTGAAGCTTTCTTT. Together with reference TRBV25-1 and TRBJ1-1, the CDR3 gives the full variable domain: EADIYQTPRYLVIGTGKKITLECSQTMGHDKMYWYQQDPGMELHLIHYSYGVNSTEKGDLSSESTVSRIRTEHFPLTLESARPSHTSQYLCASGTGVGSNTEAFFGQGTRLTVV.